What follows are 15 T cell receptor beta chains derived from one specimen sequenced in a study of Ad26.COV2.S vaccination and SARS-CoV-2 variants. Only in-frame clones appear in the TCRdb table, and some are missing; sequencing was by immunoSEQ multiplex PCR. Found here are approximately 280,000 clones, approximately 89% of them singletons; the top ten hold 3% to 4%. The sample's treatment: about 20 received Ad26.COV2.S at low or high dose, single or two shots; 5 received placebo; per-sample allocation not given. Samples were taken on day 63 after the first vaccine or placebo injection. The sample was peripheral blood, taken in a trial of Ad26.COV2.S vaccine versus placebo. The origin of the receptors is a person aged 18-60 years who received the Ad26.COV2.S COVID-19 vaccine or a placebo.

In its sample, this clone was seen once. The chain has TRBV9 and TRBJ2-7; 8 bases line up with TRBD2. This CDR3 has 13 residues. J was trimmed by 6 bases and V by 0 bases; bases with no gene match: 2. Germline CDR1 and CDR2: SGDLS and YYNGEE. Here the CDR3 DNA reads TGTGCCAGCAGCGTAGAGGCGGGAGGCGAGCAGTACTTC. This codes for CASSVEAGGEQYF.

The chain has TRBV19 and TRBJ1-1; TRBD1 aligns across 11 bases. Germline V gives CDR1 LNHDA, CDR2 SQIVND (reference sequence). The V gene end was trimmed by 6 bases and the J gene end by 5 bases; junction bases not matched to a gene: 8. This CDR3 contains 15 residues. The CDR3 nucleotides read TGTGCCAGTAGCGACGGGACAGGGGGGAATACTGAAGCTTTCTTT. It translates to CASSDGTGGNTEAFF.

This sequence joins TRBV2 and TRBJ2-2; D is possibly TRBD1 (6 bases). V lost 7 bases, J lost 1 base, and 13 bases lay in between. Germline values: CDR1 SNHLY, CDR2 FYNNEI. The CDR3 is made up of 15 amino acids. This CDR3 reads CASKAGTMNTGELFF. The DNA of the CDR3 is TGTGCCAGCAAGGCCGGGACAATGAACACCGGGGAGCTGTTTTTT. Full variable domain (rest looked up from reference TRBV2 and TRBJ2-2): EPEVTQTPSHQVTQMGQEVILRCVPISNHLYFYWYRQILGQKVEFLVSFYNNEISEKSEIFDDQFSVERPDGSNFTLKIRSTKLEDSAMYFCASKAGTMNTGELFFGEGSRLTVL.

This clone has more than one count but fewer than ten. CDR3 region: CASSLGQPNYGYTF. CDR3 nucleotide sequence: TGTGCCAGCAGCTTGGGACAGCCTAACTATGGCTACACCTTC. V gene TRBV5-4 combines with J gene TRBJ1-2; possible D gene TRBD1, 5 bases. The CDR3 length is 14 residues. The V gene lost 0 bases and the J gene lost 0 bases, with 6 bases spanning the gap. The V gene's germline CDR1 is SGHNT and CDR2 YYREEE (reference sequence). Complete variable domain (other parts from reference TRBV5-4 and TRBJ1-2): ETGVTQSPTHLIKTRGQQVTLRCSSQSGHNTVSWYQQALGQGPQFIFQYYREEENGRGNFPPRFSGLQFPNYSSELNVNALELDDSALYLCASSLGQPNYGYTFGSGTRLTVV.

This chain joins TRBV7-2 and TRBJ2-7; D may be TRBD2 (6 bases). The germline gives CDR1 SGHTA, CDR2 FQGNSA. The CDR3 extends over 14 amino acids. Deletions cut 0 bases from V and 3 bases from J, with 9 bases between. CDR3 protein: CASSLAGRSYEQYF. In DNA, the CDR3 is TGTGCCAGCAGCTTAGCTGGGAGGAGCTACGAGCAGTACTTC.

The chain has TRBV29-1 and TRBJ2-7; D call uncertain. Trimming shortened V by 4 bases and J by 6 bases, and 13 bases separated the two germline ends. The CDR3 loop spans 12 amino acids. In germline, CDR1 is SQVTM, CDR2 ANQGSEA. CDR3 nucleotides: TGCAGCGTTGCTCAAACAGTGGGCGAGCAGTACTTC. It translates to CSVAQTVGEQYF.

The chain joins TRBV6-4 to TRBJ1-2; possibly TRBD1 for D (6 bases). V lost 0 bases and J lost 6, with 14 bases in between. CDR1 and CDR2 (germline): MRHNA, SNTAGT. The CDR3 sequence is 15 residues long. The CDR3 nucleotides read TGTGCCAGCAGTGACTCTAAGGACAACAGGGATGGCTACACCTTC. Translated: CASSDSKDNRDGYTF.

The chain couples TRBV19 to TRBJ1-1; D is possibly TRBD1 (6 bases). Germline CDR1 is LNHDA and CDR2 is SQIVND (reference sequence). Trimming left V 5 bases short and J 1 base short, with 20 bases between. This CDR3 is 17 amino acids long. CDR3 amino acids: CASSGNPYRDGNTEAFF. The DNA for the CDR3 is TGTGCCAGTAGTGGAAATCCTTACAGGGACGGGAACACTGAAGCTTTCTTT. Using reference TRBV19 and TRBJ1-1 for the parts outside the CDR3, the full variable domain is DGGITQSPKYLFRKEGQNVTLSCEQNLNHDAMYWYRQDPGQGLRLIYYSQIVNDFQKGDIAEGYSVSREKKESFPLTVTSAQKNPTAFYLCASSGNPYRDGNTEAFFGQGTRLTVV.

V gene TRBV6-5 combines with J gene TRBJ1-4, with 7 bases fitting TRBD1. Germline trimming cut 5 bases from V and 6 bases from J; bases unmatched to any gene: 3. Germline CDR1 reads MNHEY; CDR2 reads SVGAGI. The CDR3 extends over 13 amino acids. CDR3 bases: TGTGCCAGCAGTCGGACAGGCCATGAAAAACTGTTTTTT. Its protein product is CASSRTGHEKLFF.

V gene TRBV7-3 combines with J gene TRBJ1-1, with 11 bases aligning to TRBD1. Per germline, CDR1 SGHTA and CDR2 FQGTGA. The CDR3 sequence is 15 residues long. The trim removed 3 bases at V and 4 bases at J, leaving 4 bases unmatched. The chain's CDR3 is CASSFPGTGGTEAFF. In DNA, the CDR3 is TGTGCCAGCAGCTTCCCCGGGACAGGGGGCACTGAAGCTTTCTTT.

The chain couples TRBV5-5 to TRBJ1-3, with D unclear. CDR1 and CDR2 from the germline V gene are SGHKS and YYEKEE (reference sequence). The V end lost 1 base, the J end lost 0 bases, and 14 bases lay between the germline ends. The CDR3 consists of 17 residues. The CDR3 DNA sequence: TGTGCCAGCAGCTTGTCGAGGCGACTAGGCTCTGGAAACACCATATATTTT. It yields the protein CASSLSRRLGSGNTIYF.

The chain employs TRBV7-8 and TRBJ1-2; no clear D. Germline V gives CDR1 SGHVS, CDR2 FQNEAQ. Trimming took 4 bases from V and 2 from J, leaving 11 bases between them. The CDR3 is 14 residues long. The CDR3 DNA follows: TGTGCCAGCAGCTCCCAAATGGGAAACTATGGCTACACCTTC. It translates to CASSSQMGNYGYTF.

The chain has TRBV5-1 and TRBJ1-1; 7 bases are a match to TRBD1. V dropped 0 bases and J dropped 2; count of bases not matched to a gene: 7. The CDR3 totals 16 residues. CDR1 SGHRS and CDR2 YFSETQ come from the germline V gene. The chain's CDR3 is CASSLGTGVSNTEAFF. The CDR3, as DNA: TGCGCCAGCAGCTTGGGTACAGGGGTTTCAAACACTGAAGCTTTCTTT. Variable domain in full (rest from reference TRBV5-1 and TRBJ1-1): KAGVTQTPRYLIKTRGQQVTLSCSPISGHRSVSWYQQTPGQGLQFLFEYFSETQRNKGNFPGRFSGRQFSNSRSEMNVSTLELGDSALYLCASSLGTGVSNTEAFFGQGTRLTVV.

The rearrangement uses TRBV7-8 and TRBJ1-6; D remains ambiguous. V lost 5 bases and J 7 bases, leaving 18 bases between the germline ends. The germline V gene has CDR1 SGHVS and CDR2 FQNEAQ. This CDR3 is 16 amino acids long. The CDR3 reads CASSAAGLPRNSPLHF. The CDR3 bases are TGTGCCAGCAGCGCAGCAGGCCTCCCAAGGAATTCACCCCTCCACTTT. The variable domain in full, completed from reference TRBV7-8 and TRBJ1-6, reads GAGVSQSPRYKVAKRGQDVALRCDPISGHVSLFWYQQALGQGPEFLTYFQNEAQLDKSGLPSDRFFAERPEGSVSTLKIQRTQQEDSAVYLCASSAAGLPRNSPLHFGNGTRLTVT.

The J gene is TRBJ2-7, the V gene TRBV5-5, with TRBD1 identical over 9 bases. After removal of 3 bases from V and 3 bases from J, the junction contained 7 bases not matched to a gene. Germline V lookup: CDR1 SGHKS, CDR2 YYEKEE (reference sequence). The CDR3 has 15 amino acids. DNA for the CDR3: TGTGCCAGCAGCTGGAGGACAGGGGATCTCTACGAGCAGTACTTC. Protein: CASSWRTGDLYEQYF. Based on the CDR3 plus reference TRBV5-5 and TRBJ2-7, the full variable domain is DAGVTQSPTHLIKTRGQQVTLRCSPISGHKSVSWYQQVLGQGPQFIFQYYEKEERGRGNFPDRFSARQFPNYSSELNVNALLLGDSALYLCASSWRTGDLYEQYFGPGTRLTVT.